One T cell receptor (beta chain) is described in this entry. This CDR3 is built from 16 residues. Germline CDR1 SNHLY, CDR2 FYNNEI. Trimming removed 6 bases from V and 8 bases from J; junction bases left unmatched: 13. The data belong to a study of T cells in narcolepsy. The table came from immunoSEQ multiplex PCR; TCRdb's copy has only in-frame clones and leaves some out. The sample lists 30,000 to 35,000 clones, approximately 86% occurring once. The chain is built from TRBV2 and TRBJ1-2, with 12 positions matching TRBD1. The TCR originated in a human donor with narcolepsy. Sequencing was done on a sample of CD45RA- memory CD4+ T cells from PBMCs. CDR3 protein: CASRPGTGGAYGGYTF. The CDR3 region has the DNA TGTGCCAGCAGACCCGGGACAGGGGGCGCTTACGGCGGCTACACCTTC.